The 20 T cell receptor beta chains given below trace back to one sample, sequenced in a study of identical twins. Each CDR3 protein gets one entry after TCRdb re-called the 5' RACE reads with MiXCR. This sample has some 1,700,000 distinct CDR3 sequences; roughly a third occur once, and the top ten carry around 0.25%. Sequenced material: cord blood. The receptors derive from a newborn girl in good health.

A few counts support this clonotype. This chain links TRBV6-6 with TRBJ2-2; 10 nucleotides match TRBD2. The CDR3 covers 16 residues. Trimming took 5 bases from V and 1 from J; bases not matched to a gene: 4. Per germline, CDR1 MNHNY and CDR2 SVGAGI (reference sequence). CDR3 in DNA: TGTGCCAGCAGTCCCCGACTAGCGGGGAACACCGGGGAGCTGTTTTTT. This encodes CASSPRLAGNTGELFF.

The genes are TRBV28 and TRBJ1-1; 7 nucleotides agree with TRBD1. The CDR3 is 17 amino acids. After removal of 4 bases from V and 3 bases from J, the junction contained 14 bases not matched to a gene. Germline V CDR1 and CDR2: MDHEN, SYDVKM. The CDR3 DNA follows: TGTGCCAGCAGTTGTACCACTTTGACAGGGAGGTACACTGAAGCTTTCTTT. It encodes CASSCTTLTGRYTEAFF.

The chain employs TRBV5-1 and TRBJ2-1; a possible D gene is TRBD1 (5 bases). CDR3 length equals 15 residues. Germline V gene data show CDR1 as SGHRS and CDR2 as YFSETQ. V gave up 4 bases and J gave up 4 bases, with 15 bases separating them. The CDR3, as DNA: TGCGCCAGCAGCAACGCCGGACAAGTTTACAATGAGCAGTTCTTC. Translation gives CASSNAGQVYNEQFF.

The V call is TRBV2, the J call TRBJ2-3; D tentatively reads TRBD1 or TRBD2 (6 bases each). The germline gives CDR1 SNHLY, CDR2 FYNNEI. Trimming left V 8 bases short and J 4 bases short, with 16 bases between. This CDR3 is 14 amino acids long. CDR3 DNA sequence: TGTGCCAGCGGGGGCCGAAGACTAGCAGATACGCAGTATTTT. Translated: CASGGRRLADTQYF.

This clonotype was seen only once. The chain employs TRBV15 and TRBJ2-4; D perhaps matches TRBD2 (5 bases). The CDR3 runs 13 residues. V dropped 6 bases and J dropped 3 bases, with 9 bases sitting between them. Germline V gene sequence: CDR1 LNHNV, CDR2 YYDKDF (reference sequence). CDR3 in DNA: TGTGCCACCAGGAACGGAGGCAAAAACATTCAGTACTTC. Protein sequence: CATRNGGKNIQYF.

On this clonotype itself: A junction boundary mismatches the germline segment, possibly from a read error. The chain recombines TRBV20-1 with TRBJ1-5, with unresolved D. This CDR3 region has 11 residues. Germline CDR1 is DFQATT and CDR2 is SNEGSKA (reference sequence). DNA for the CDR3: TGCAGTGCTAATATCGGTCAGCCTCAGCATTTT. This gives the protein CSANIGQPQHF.

This chain joins TRBV5-1 and TRBJ2-7; D possibly corresponds to TRBD1 (5 bases). The CDR3 loop spans 13 amino acids. Trimming shortened V by 7 bases and J by 2 bases, and 13 bases separated the two germline ends. The germline gives CDR1 SGHRS, CDR2 YFSETQ. The CDR3 protein is CASQQDAAYEQYF. Here the CDR3 DNA reads TGCGCCAGCCAACAGGACGCAGCCTACGAGCAGTACTTC.

The chain combines TRBV30 with TRBJ2-2, with TRBD1 matching over 10 bases. V trimming: 0 bases; J trimming: 6 bases; junction bases outside the gene matches: 1. The CDR3 has 14 residues. Germline assignment: CDR1 GTSNPN and CDR2 SVGIG (reference sequence). CDR3 sequence: CAWSVGQGAGELFF. The CDR3 nucleotides are TGTGCCTGGAGTGTAGGACAGGGGGCCGGGGAGCTGTTTTTT. Using reference TRBV30 and TRBJ2-2 for the parts outside the CDR3, the full variable domain is SQTIHQWPATLVQPVGSPLSLECTVEGTSNPNLYWYRQAAGRGLQLLFYSVGIGQISSEVPQNLSASRPQDRQFILSSKKLLLSDSGFYLCAWSVGQGAGELFFGEGSRLTVL.

The genes are TRBV12-3 or TRBV12-4 and TRBJ2-1; no reliable D call. V was pared by 6 bases and J by 5 bases, with 11 bases between. The CDR3 spans 13 residues. In DNA, the CDR3 is TGTGCCAGCAGCACGGACGAGAACAATGAGCAGTTCTTC. Protein: CASSTDENNEQFF.

In this sample, this clonotype turned up a few times. V is TRBV6-1 and J is TRBJ2-7, with unresolved D. From germline, CDR1 is MNHNS and CDR2 SASEGT. The V gene lost 7 bases and the J gene lost 9 bases, with 13 bases spanning the gap. The CDR3 has 11 residues. CDR3: CASKEKIAQYF. CDR3 sequence (DNA): TGTGCCAGCAAGGAAAAGATCGCGCAGTACTTC.

Written as DNA, the CDR3 is TGTGCCAGCAAGATCGGGCAGTTTCATCAGCCCCAGCATTTT. The encoded protein is CASKIGQFHQPQHF. The rearrangement links TRBV5-8 to TRBJ1-5; D uncertain. V was pared by 6 bases and J by 5 bases, with 15 bases between. The CDR3 sequence is 14 residues long. Germline V gene data show CDR1 as SGHTS and CDR2 as YDEGEE.

In the case of this clonotype: Germline and junction disagree at one end, which may indicate a read error. This rearrangement joins TRBV4-2 to TRBJ1-2; tentatively, D is TRBD1 (6 bases). The germline V gene encodes CDR1 LGHNA and CDR2 YNFKEQ. This CDR3 has 14 amino acids. The CDR3 DNA reads TGTGCCAGCAGCCAAGACAGGGGTAACTATGGCTGCACCTTC. It codes for CASSQDRGNYGCTF.

The chain has TRBV7-9 and TRBJ2-7; TRBD2 aligns across 8 bases. This CDR3 spans 16 amino acids. V lost 5 bases, J lost 7 bases, and 16 bases stayed unmatched. Germline V gives CDR1 SEHNR, CDR2 FQNEAQ (reference sequence). CDR3 in amino acids: CASSGRGERGYNEQYF. DNA of the CDR3: TGTGCCAGCAGCGGGCGGGGGGAGCGAGGGTACAATGAGCAGTACTTC.

The chain couples TRBV7-2 to TRBJ2-5; TRBD2 matches at 8 bases. The end of the DNA aligns better with TRBJ2-7, so the J call may be wrong. The CDR3 contains 14 residues. Per the germline V gene, CDR1 is SGHTA and CDR2 is FQGNSA. The chain's CDR3 is CASSLASGINEQYF. The CDR3, as DNA: TGTGCCAGCAGCTTAGCTAGCGGGATCAACGAGCAGTACTTC.

This chain connects TRBV20-1 to TRBJ2-6; TRBD2 matches at 8 bases. With 3 bases clipped from V and 1 base from J, the junction kept 8 bases outside the gene matches. There are 17 residues in the CDR3. The germline V gene has CDR1 DFQATT and CDR2 SNEGSKA (reference sequence). The CDR3 nucleotides are TGCAGTGCTAGCCACCGGACTAGCAGGTCTGGGGCCAACGTCCTGACTTTC. Protein product: CSASHRTSRSGANVLTF.

The chain uses TRBV4-1 and TRBJ1-4, with D unclear. With 5 bases removed from V and 3 bases from J, the gap between germline ends came to 7 bases. Per germline, CDR1 MGHRA and CDR2 YSYEKL. CDR3 length equals 13 residues. The CDR3 DNA is TGCGCCAGCAGCAAATCGCCTAATGAAAAACTGTTTTTT. Its translation is CASSKSPNEKLFF.

J is TRBJ1-2 and V is TRBV2; D unclear. Germline V gene lookup returns CDR1 SNHLY and CDR2 FYNNEI. The length of the CDR3 is 14 residues. The V end lost 3 bases, the J end lost 5 bases, and 13 bases lay between the germline ends. The DNA of the CDR3 is TGTGCCAGCAGTGATATGGTCCTCACTTATGGCTACACCTTC. Translation gives CASSDMVLTYGYTF.

V gene TRBV28 combines with J gene TRBJ1-5, with 7 bases that match TRBD1. The ends lost 3 bases at V and 4 bases at J; junction bases unmatched: 9. The CDR3 is 16 residues long. Germline CDR1 is MDHEN and CDR2 is SYDVKM. The CDR3 here is CASSLVRGQLNQPQHF. The CDR3 DNA sequence: TGTGCCAGCAGTTTGGTTAGGGGACAGCTTAATCAGCCCCAGCATTTT.

In this sample, this clonotype turned up a few times. This chain links TRBV6-6 with TRBJ2-2; D ambiguous. V was pared by 10 bases and J by 7 bases, with 16 bases between. Germline V gene lookup returns CDR1 MNHNY and CDR2 SVGAGI (reference sequence). This CDR3 is built from 13 residues. CDR3 amino acids: CATRKGSGGELFF. CDR3 bases: TGTGCCACCAGGAAAGGGTCGGGCGGGGAGCTGTTTTTT.

This clonotype was recorded many times. The J gene is TRBJ2-7, the V gene TRBV7-2, with D uncertain. Germline CDR1 and CDR2: SGHTA and FQGNSA. V was clipped by 1 base and J by 5 bases, with 6 bases between them. This CDR3 has 12 amino acids. CDR3 nucleotides: TGTGCCAGCAGCTTAGACTACGACGAGCAGTACTTC. Translation gives CASSLDYDEQYF.